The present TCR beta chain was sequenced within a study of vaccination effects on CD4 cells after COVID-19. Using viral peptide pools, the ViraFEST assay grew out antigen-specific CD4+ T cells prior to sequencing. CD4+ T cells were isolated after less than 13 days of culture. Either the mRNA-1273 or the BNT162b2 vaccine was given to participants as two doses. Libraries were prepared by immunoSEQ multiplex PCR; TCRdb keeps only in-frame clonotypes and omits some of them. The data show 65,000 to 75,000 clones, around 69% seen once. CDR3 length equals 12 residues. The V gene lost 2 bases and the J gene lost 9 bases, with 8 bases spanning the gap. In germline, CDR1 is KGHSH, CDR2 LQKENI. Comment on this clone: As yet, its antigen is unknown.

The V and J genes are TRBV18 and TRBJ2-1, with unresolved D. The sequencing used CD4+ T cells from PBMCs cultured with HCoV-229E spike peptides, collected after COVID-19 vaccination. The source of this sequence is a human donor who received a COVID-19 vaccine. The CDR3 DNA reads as TGTGCCAGCTCACCAAGGGATTCTGAGCAGTTCTTC. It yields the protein CASSPRDSEQFF.